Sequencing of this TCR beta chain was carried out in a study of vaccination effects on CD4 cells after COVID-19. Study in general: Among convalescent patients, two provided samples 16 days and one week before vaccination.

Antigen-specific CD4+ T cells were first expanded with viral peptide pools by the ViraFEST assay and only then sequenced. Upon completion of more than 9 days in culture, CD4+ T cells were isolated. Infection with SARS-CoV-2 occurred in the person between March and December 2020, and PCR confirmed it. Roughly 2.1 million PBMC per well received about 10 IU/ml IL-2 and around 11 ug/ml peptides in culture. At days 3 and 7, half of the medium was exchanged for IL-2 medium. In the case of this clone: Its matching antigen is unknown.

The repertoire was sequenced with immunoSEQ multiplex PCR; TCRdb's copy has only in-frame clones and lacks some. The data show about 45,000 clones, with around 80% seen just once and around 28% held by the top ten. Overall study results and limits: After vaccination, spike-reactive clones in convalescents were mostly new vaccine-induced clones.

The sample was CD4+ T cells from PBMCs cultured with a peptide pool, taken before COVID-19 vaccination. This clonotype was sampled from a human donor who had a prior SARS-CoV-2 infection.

The CDR3 bases are TGTGCCAGCAGTAAAACAGGATATACTGGGGAGACCCAGTACTTC. Protein: CASSKTGYTGETQYF. The chain uses TRBV2 and TRBJ2-5, with a tentative D call TRBD1 (5 bases). V lost 5 bases, J lost 5 bases, and 18 bases lay in between. Germline CDR1 is SNHLY and CDR2 is FYNNEI. The CDR3 is made up of 15 amino acids.